This is a list of T cell receptor beta chains from one sample in a study of OX40 agonist ivuxolimab in advanced cancers. Repertoires were generated with immunoSEQ multiplex PCR, while TCRdb's copy carries only in-frame clones and drops some. The data show roughly 65,000 clones, around 88% seen once. The specimen comprised CD4+ or CD8+ T cells sorted from blood, sampled in a trial of the OX40 agonist ivuxolimab. These receptors were collected from an adult with an advanced solid tumor such as melanoma, head and neck, liver or kidney cancer. CDR3s include the opening cysteine and the closing phenylalanine or tryptophan. The D gene is left open where the match is weak. Clone sizes are given selectively: once, few, many, or a class where the clone is expanded.

D gene	V gene	clone size	J gene	CDR3 DNA	CDR3 protein
.	TRBV28	.	TRBJ1-2	TGTGCCAGCCGGGGCTACTATGGCTACACCTTC	CASRGYYGYTF
TRBD1	TRBV10-3	.	TRBJ1-1	TGTGCCATCCAACCCGGGACAGGAAAGGGGAACACTGAAGCTTTCTTT	CAIQPGTGKGNTEAFF
.	TRBV19	few	TRBJ2-7	TGTGCCAGTAGTGCCCGTCTTGGCGAGCAGTACTTC	CASSARLGEQYF
.	TRBV15	.	TRBJ1-5	TGTGCCACCAGCAGAGGAATGGGGGACTTTAGCAATCAGCCCCAGCATTTT	CATSRGMGDFSNQPQHF
.	TRBV5-1	.	TRBJ1-1	TGCGCCAGCAGCTTTGCAGGGGAGGGCACTGAAGCTTTCTTT	CASSFAGEGTEAFF
.	TRBV5-4	.	TRBJ1-3	TGTGCCAGCAGCTCGACGAGCTCTGGAAACACCATATATTTT	CASSSTSSGNTIYF
TRBD1	TRBV30	.	TRBJ2-5	TGTGCCTGGAGTGGTAGACAGGGGGCCGGGGAGACCCAGTACTTC	CAWSGRQGAGETQYF
.	TRBV7-2	.	TRBJ1-3	TGTGCCAGCAGCTTAAATGGAAACACCATATATTTT	CASSLNGNTIYF
.	TRBV11-2	.	TRBJ2-2	TGTGCCAGCAGCCCCGACTCCAACACCGGGGAGCTGTTTTTT	CASSPDSNTGELFF
.	TRBV5-1	once	TRBJ1-1	TGCGCCAGCAGCTTGCGTCCGACAGGAGGAACTGAAGCTTTCTTT	CASSLRPTGGTEAFF
.	TRBV11-3	few	TRBJ2-7	TGTGCCAGCAGCACCCAGGGGAGGTCCTACGAGCAGTACTTC	CASSTQGRSYEQYF
.	TRBV6-1	.	TRBJ1-5	TGTGCCAGCCAGCCCCTGAATCAGCCCCAGCATTTT	CASQPLNQPQHF
.	TRBV5-6	.	TRBJ1-3	TGTGCCAGCAGCTTTGGGCCATCTTCTGGAAACACCATATATTTT	CASSFGPSSGNTIYF
.	TRBV9	.	TRBJ1-3	TGTGCCACCCGTAGGGGAAACACCATATATTTT	CATRRGNTIYF
.	TRBV7-8	.	TRBJ1-2	TGTGCCAGCAGCTTAAGCAGGGTCGTAACTAACTATGGCTACACCTTC	CASSLSRVVTNYGYTF
.	TRBV7-8	.	TRBJ1-1	TGTGCCAGCAGCCCCCAGGGCACCACCGTACGGACTGAAGCTTTCTTT	CASSPQGTTVRTEAFF
TRBD1	TRBV6-1	.	TRBJ1-5	TGTGCCAGCAGGCCGGGACAGGGCTTCAATCAGCCCCAGCATTTT	CASRPGQGFNQPQHF
.	TRBV19	.	TRBJ1-1	TGTGCCAGTAGTAGGGGACGGAACACTGAAGCTTTCTTT	CASSRGRNTEAFF
.	TRBV9	.	TRBJ2-5	TGTGCCAGCAGCCCCAAGGAGGGGGGGCGGTTTAGAGAGACCCAGTACTTC	CASSPKEGGRFRETQYF
.	TRBV27	few	TRBJ2-7	TGTGCCAGCAGTTCCAACCGTCCGGGACATGCGACGACCTACGAGCAGTACTTC	CASSSNRPGHATTYEQYF
.	TRBV6-5	.	TRBJ2-7	TGTGCCAGCAGTTACTCGAAGGCAGGGTATCGCCACGAGCAGTACTTC	CASSYSKAGYRHEQYF
.	TRBV6-6	once	TRBJ1-3	TGTGCCAGCAGTCCACTGGACAGCTCTGGAAACACCATATATTTT	CASSPLDSSGNTIYF
TRBD1	TRBV9	few	TRBJ1-1	TGTGCCAGCAGCGCACTGGGACAGGGAAACACTGAAGCTTTCTTT	CASSALGQGNTEAFF
TRBD2	TRBV29-1	.	TRBJ2-7	TGCAGCGTGAGCGGGGGCTACGAGCAGTACTTC	CSVSGGYEQYF
.	TRBV6-5	.	TRBJ1-5	TGTGCCAGCAGCCCCCGTGGGGCGGTCTCGCCCCAGCATTTT	CASSPRGAVSPQHF
.	TRBV7-2	.	TRBJ1-3	TGTGCCAGCAGCTCCCACCCTCCTGGAAACACCATATATTTT	CASSSHPPGNTIYF
TRBD1	TRBV6-5	.	TRBJ1-2	TGTGCCAGCAGTTCCAGGGGGCGCCTTAATGGCTACACCTTC	CASSSRGRLNGYTF
.	TRBV9	.	TRBJ2-6	TGTGCCAGCAGCGTAGGAGACAGCTACTCTGGGGCCAACGTCCTGACTTTC	CASSVGDSYSGANVLTF
.	TRBV5-8	.	TRBJ2-7	TGTGCCAGCAGCTTGGCGGGTTCTTCCCGAGTGGGATCCTACGAGCAGTACTTC	CASSLAGSSRVGSYEQYF
TRBD2	TRBV4-3	.	TRBJ2-3	TGCGCCAGCAGCCAAGCCCTTCTAGCGGGAGCGGTCACAGATACGCAGTATTTT	CASSQALLAGAVTDTQYF
TRBD1	TRBV7-9	.	TRBJ2-3	TGTGCCAGCAGCCCCGGTCGGACAGGTTCAGATACGCAGTATTTT	CASSPGRTGSDTQYF
TRBD2	TRBV5-4	once	TRBJ2-1	TGTGCCAGCAGCTTGGGGACTAGCAATGAGCAGTTCTTC	CASSLGTSNEQFF
TRBD1	TRBV28	.	TRBJ2-7	TGTGCCAGCGATCGACAGGGGTACGAGCAGTACTTC	CASDRQGYEQYF
.	TRBV5-1	.	TRBJ1-5	TGCGCCAGCAGCTTGGATGGCAGATCGAATCAGCCCCAGCATTTT	CASSLDGRSNQPQHF
.	TRBV28	.	TRBJ2-4	TGTGCCAGCAGTTTGGGGGTAGTAGACAAAAACATTCAGTACTTC	CASSLGVVDKNIQYF
TRBD1	TRBV28	once	TRBJ1-5	TGTGCCAGCAGTTCGGGACAGAACAGGCAGCCCCAGCATTTT	CASSSGQNRQPQHF
.	TRBV9	.	TRBJ1-1	TGTGCCAGCAGCGTAGGAGAGGAAGGGGGAGCTTTCTTT	CASSVGEEGGAFF
.	TRBV5-5	.	TRBJ1-2	TGTGCCAGCAGCCGGGACTCTAACTATGGCTACACCTTC	CASSRDSNYGYTF
.	TRBV30	.	TRBJ1-2	TGTGCCTGGAGTGTCGGCCCAACGCCTGGCTACACCTTC	CAWSVGPTPGYTF
TRBD2	TRBV5-4	.	TRBJ2-7	TGTGCCAGCAGCTTGCAGCGGGGGAGCTCCTACGAGCAGTACTTC	CASSLQRGSSYEQYF